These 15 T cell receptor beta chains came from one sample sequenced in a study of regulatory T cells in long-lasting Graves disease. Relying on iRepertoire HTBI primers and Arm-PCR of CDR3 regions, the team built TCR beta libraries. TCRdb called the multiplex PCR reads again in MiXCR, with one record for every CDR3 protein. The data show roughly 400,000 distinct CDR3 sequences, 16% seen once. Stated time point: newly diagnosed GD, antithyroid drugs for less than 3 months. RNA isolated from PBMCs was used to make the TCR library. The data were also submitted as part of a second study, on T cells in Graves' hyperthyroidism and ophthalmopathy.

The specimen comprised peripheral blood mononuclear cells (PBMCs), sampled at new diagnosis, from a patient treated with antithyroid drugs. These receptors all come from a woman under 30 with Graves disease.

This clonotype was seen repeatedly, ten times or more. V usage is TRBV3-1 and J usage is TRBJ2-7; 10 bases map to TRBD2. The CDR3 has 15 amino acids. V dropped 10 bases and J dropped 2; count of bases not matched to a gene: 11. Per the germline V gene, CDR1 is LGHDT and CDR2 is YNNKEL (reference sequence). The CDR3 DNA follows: TGTGCCATTTCCGCCGGGACTAGCGCCACCTACGAGCAGTACTTC. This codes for CAISAGTSATYEQYF.

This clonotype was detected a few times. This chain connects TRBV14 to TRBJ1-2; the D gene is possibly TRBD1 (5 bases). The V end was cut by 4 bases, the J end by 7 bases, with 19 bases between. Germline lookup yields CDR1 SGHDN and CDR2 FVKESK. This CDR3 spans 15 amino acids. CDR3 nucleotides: TGTGCCAGCAGCCGCGGACACACCCAGCTTGGTGGCTACACCTTC. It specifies CASSRGHTQLGGYTF.

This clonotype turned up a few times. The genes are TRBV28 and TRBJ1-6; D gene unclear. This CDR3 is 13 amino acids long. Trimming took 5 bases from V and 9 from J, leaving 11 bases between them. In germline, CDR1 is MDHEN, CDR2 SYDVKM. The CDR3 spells CASSRSGSSPLHF. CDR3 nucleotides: TGTGCCAGCAGTCGATCGGGGAGTTCACCCCTCCACTTT.

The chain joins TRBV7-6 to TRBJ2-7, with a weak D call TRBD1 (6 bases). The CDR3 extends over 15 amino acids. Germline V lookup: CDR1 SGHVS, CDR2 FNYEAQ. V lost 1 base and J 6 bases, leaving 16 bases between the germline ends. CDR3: CASSLVAGAFGEQYF. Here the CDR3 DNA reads TGTGCCAGCAGCTTAGTGGCAGGGGCTTTCGGCGAGCAGTACTTC.

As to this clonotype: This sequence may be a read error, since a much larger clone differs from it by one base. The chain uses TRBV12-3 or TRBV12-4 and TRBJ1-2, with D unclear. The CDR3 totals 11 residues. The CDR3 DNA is TGTGCCAGCAGGGGCGCTTATGGCTGCACCTTC. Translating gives CASRGAYGCTF.

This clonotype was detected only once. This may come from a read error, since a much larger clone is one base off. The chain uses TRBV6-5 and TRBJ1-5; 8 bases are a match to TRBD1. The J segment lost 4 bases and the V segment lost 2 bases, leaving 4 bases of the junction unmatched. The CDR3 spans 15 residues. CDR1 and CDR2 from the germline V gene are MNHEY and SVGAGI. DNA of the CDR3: TGTGCCAGCAGTTACGGACAGGGAGAGAATCAGCCCCAGCATTTT. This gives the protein CASSYGQGENQPQHF.

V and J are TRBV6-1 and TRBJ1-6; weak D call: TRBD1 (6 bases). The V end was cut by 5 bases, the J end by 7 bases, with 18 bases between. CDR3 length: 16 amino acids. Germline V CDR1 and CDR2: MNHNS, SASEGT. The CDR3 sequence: CASSRTTGLLNSPLHF. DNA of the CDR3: TGTGCCAGCAGTCGAACAACAGGGTTACTAAATTCACCCCTCCACTTT.

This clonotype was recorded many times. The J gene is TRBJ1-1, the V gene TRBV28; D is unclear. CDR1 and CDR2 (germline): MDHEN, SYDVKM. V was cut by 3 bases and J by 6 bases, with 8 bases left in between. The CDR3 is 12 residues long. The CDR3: CASSFYFSEAFF. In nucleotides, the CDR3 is TGTGCCAGCAGTTTTTACTTCTCTGAAGCTTTCTTT.

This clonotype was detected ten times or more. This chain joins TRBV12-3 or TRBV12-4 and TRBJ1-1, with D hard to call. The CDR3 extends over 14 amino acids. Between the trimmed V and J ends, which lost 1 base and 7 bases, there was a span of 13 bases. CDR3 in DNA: TGTGCCAGCAGTTTAGGGGGAAGAGGAGGTGAAGCTTTCTTT. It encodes CASSLGGRGGEAFF.

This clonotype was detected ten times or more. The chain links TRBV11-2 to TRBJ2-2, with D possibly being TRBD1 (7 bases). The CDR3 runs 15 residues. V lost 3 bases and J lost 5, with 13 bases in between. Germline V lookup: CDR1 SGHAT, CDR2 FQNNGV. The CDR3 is CASSLGGQATGELFF. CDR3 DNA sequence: TGTGCCAGCAGCTTGGGAGGACAGGCTACCGGGGAGCTGTTTTTT. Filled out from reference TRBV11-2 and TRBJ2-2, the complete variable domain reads EAGVAQSPRYKIIEKRQSVAFWCNPISGHATLYWYQQILGQGPKLLIQFQNNGVVDDSQLPKDRFSAERLKGVDSTLKIQPAKLEDSAVYLCASSLGGQATGELFFGEGSRLTVL.

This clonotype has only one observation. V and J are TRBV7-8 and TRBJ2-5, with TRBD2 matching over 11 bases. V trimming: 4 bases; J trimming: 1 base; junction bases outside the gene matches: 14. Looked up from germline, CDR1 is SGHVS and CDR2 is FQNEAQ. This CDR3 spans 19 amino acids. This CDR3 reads CASSSFRFPGTSGQETQYF. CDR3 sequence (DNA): TGTGCCAGCAGCTCGTTCAGGTTCCCCGGGACTAGCGGCCAAGAGACCCAGTACTTC.

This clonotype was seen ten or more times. The CDR3 region is CSARTSQETQYF. The CDR3 nucleotides are TGCAGTGCTAGGACTAGTCAAGAGACCCAGTACTTC. The genes are TRBV20-1 and TRBJ2-5; the D gene is possibly TRBD2 (6 bases). The germline CDR1 and CDR2 sequences are DFQATT and SNEGSKA (reference sequence). The V end was cut by 3 bases, the J end by 2 bases, with 7 bases between. The CDR3 is made up of 12 amino acids.

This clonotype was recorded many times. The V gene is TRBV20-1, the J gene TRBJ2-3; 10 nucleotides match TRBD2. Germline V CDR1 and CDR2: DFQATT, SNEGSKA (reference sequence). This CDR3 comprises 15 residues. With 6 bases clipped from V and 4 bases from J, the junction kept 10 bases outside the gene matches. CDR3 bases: TGCAGTGCCCCGAGCGGGAGGGCCGTCGCAGATACGCAGTATTTT. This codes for CSAPSGRAVADTQYF.

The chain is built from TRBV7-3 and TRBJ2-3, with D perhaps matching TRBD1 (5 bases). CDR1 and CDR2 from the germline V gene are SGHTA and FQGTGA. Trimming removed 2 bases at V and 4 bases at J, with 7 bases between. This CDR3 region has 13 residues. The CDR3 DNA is TGTGCCAGCAGCTTACAGACAGCAGATACGCAGTATTTT. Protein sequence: CASSLQTADTQYF.

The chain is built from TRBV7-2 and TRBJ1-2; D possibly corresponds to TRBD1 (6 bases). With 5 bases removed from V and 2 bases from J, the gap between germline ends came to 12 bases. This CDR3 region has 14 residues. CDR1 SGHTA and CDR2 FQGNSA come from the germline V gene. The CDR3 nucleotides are TGTGCCAGCAGCCTTGGGGGACAAAACTATGGCTACACCTTC. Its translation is CASSLGGQNYGYTF. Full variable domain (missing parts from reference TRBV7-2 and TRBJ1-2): GAGVSQSPSNKVTEKGKDVELRCDPISGHTALYWYRQSLGQGLEFLIYFQGNSAPDKSGLPSDRFSAERTGGSVSTLTIQRTQQEDSAVYLCASSLGGQNYGYTFGSGTRLTVV.